The sequence of this TCR beta chain was determined in a study of T cell responses to AZD1222 COVID-19 vaccine. Overall study findings and caveats: Most donors were white British and more were female, and clonal diversity was possibly underestimated.

In regard to this clone: The antigen is not known.

Per germline, CDR1 SGHAT and CDR2 FQNNGV. Trimming cost V 4 bases and J 0 bases; bases outside gene matches: 6. The CDR3 runs 16 residues. Method: immunoSEQ multiplex PCR; TCRdb's copy keeps in-frame clones and lacks some. Of about 140,000 clones listed, 90% to 95% are singletons. The receptor was derived from an adult who had recovered from COVID-19. The sample was peripheral blood, taken after recovery from COVID-19. The gene calls are TRBV11-2 and TRBJ1-5, with 7 bases fitting TRBD1. As DNA, the CDR3 is TGTGCCAGCAGCTGGCCGGACAGGCTTAGCAATCAGCCCCAGCATTTT. Its protein is CASSWPDRLSNQPQHF.